This T cell receptor beta chain originates from a study of control samples from healthy donors and cancer patients. Only in-frame clones appear in the TCRdb table, and some are missing; sequencing was by immunoSEQ multiplex PCR. The sample lists under 450,000 clones, approximately 92% occurring once. V lost 3 bases and J 1 base, leaving 6 bases between the germline ends. The CDR3 contains 13 residues. CDR1 and CDR2 (germline): MGHRA, YSYEKL. This TCR was recovered from a man aged 40-49 years with head and neck cancer. The rearrangement uses TRBV4-1 and TRBJ1-1; D unclear. Source material: PBMCs. The CDR3 sequence is CASSQYQNTEAFF. The CDR3 bases are TGCGCCAGCAGCCAGTATCAGAACACTGAAGCTTTCTTT.